A selection of T cell receptor beta chains follows, all from one sample in a study of cytomegalovirus exposure and HLA in healthy donors. Repertoires were generated with immunoSEQ multiplex PCR, while TCRdb's copy carries only in-frame clones and drops some. The table shows about 140,000 clones, with around 77% occurring only once. Sequencing was carried out using PBMCs. The receptor source for this set is a woman aged 45-65 years in good health and CMV-seronegative. Each CDR3 is given with its conserved first and last residue. Fields, in order: D gene, J gene, V gene, clone size, CDR3 protein, CDR3 DNA. D genes are given only for firm matches. For some rows the clone size is stated as once, few or many, or as a class when expanded; others skip it.

>NA|TRBJ1-1|TRBV9|NA
CASSVADGQEIDTEAFF
TGTGCCAGCAGCGTAGCAGATGGTCAGGAAATCGACACTGAAGCTTTCTTT
>NA|TRBJ2-7|TRBV6-6|NA
CASRGLKESYEQYF
TGTGCCAGCAGGGGGCTAAAGGAATCCTACGAGCAGTACTTC
>NA|TRBJ2-1|TRBV27|NA
CASSPGTYNEQFF
TGTGCCAGCAGCCCCGGGACCTACAATGAGCAGTTCTTC
>TRBD1|TRBJ2-5|TRBV7-6|NA
CASSSEWDSGSQETQYF
TGTGCCAGCAGCTCAGAGTGGGACAGCGGCTCACAAGAGACCCAGTACTTC
>TRBD1|TRBJ2-3|TRBV7-9|NA
CASSFRGPNTDTQYF
TGTGCCAGCAGCTTCAGGGGGCCTAACACAGATACGCAGTATTTT
>NA|TRBJ1-2|TRBV29-1|NA
CSVVTGYGYTF
TGCAGCGTCGTGACAGGCTATGGCTACACCTTC
>NA|TRBJ2-1|TRBV11-2|few
CASSLEPGANEQFF
TGTGCCAGCAGCTTAGAACCGGGAGCTAATGAGCAGTTCTTC
>NA|TRBJ1-1|TRBV7-2|few
CASSLGDRRNTEAFF
TGTGCCAGCAGCTTAGGAGACAGGAGGAACACTGAAGCTTTCTTT
>NA|TRBJ2-1|TRBV27|NA
CASSSKGEYNEQFF
TGTGCCAGCAGTTCCAAGGGGGAATACAATGAGCAGTTCTTC
>TRBD1|TRBJ2-3|TRBV19|NA
CASSTGQGSSDTQYF
TGTGCCAGTAGTACCGGACAGGGGAGCTCAGATACGCAGTATTTT
>TRBD1|TRBJ2-2|TRBV10-3|NA
CAIRTGTADTGELFF
TGTGCCATCAGAACCGGGACAGCTGACACCGGGGAGCTGTTTTTT
>NA|TRBJ2-3|TRBV4-2|NA
CASSLIMGPTDTQYF
TGTGCCAGCAGCCTCATCATGGGGCCCACAGATACGCAGTATTTT
>TRBD2|TRBJ2-7|TRBV10-3|NA
CAISSGGLKRAGEYFQSSYEQYF
TGTGCCATCAGTAGCGGGGGTCTCAAGAGAGCGGGGGAATACTTCCAAAGCTCCTACGAGCAGTACTTC
>TRBD1|TRBJ2-7|TRBV5-6|NA
CASSTGTGSFYEQYF
TGTGCCAGCAGCACCGGGACAGGGAGCTTCTACGAGCAGTACTTC
>NA|TRBJ1-5|TRBV6-1|NA
CASSEWRWAGQNQPQHF
TGTGCCAGCAGTGAGTGGAGGTGGGCAGGACAGAATCAGCCCCAGCATTTT
>TRBD2|TRBJ2-1|TRBV29-1|NA
CSVGLNLPGGEQFF
TGCAGCGTTGGCTTAAACCTTCCGGGAGGTGAGCAGTTCTTC
>TRBD1|TRBJ2-7|TRBV19|once
CASSRGQGPDEQYF
TGTGCCAGTAGTAGAGGACAGGGGCCAGACGAGCAGTACTTC
>TRBD1|TRBJ2-1|TRBV6-5|NA
CASSSGQGINEQFF
TGTGCCAGCAGTTCCGGACAGGGCATCAATGAGCAGTTCTTC
>NA|TRBJ1-2|TRBV7-2|NA
CASSSTGEGYTF
TGTGCCAGCAGCTCGACAGGCGAAGGCTACACCTTC
>TRBD1|TRBJ1-4|TRBV4-1|NA
CASSQDPGTVGQKLFF
TGCGCCAGCAGCCAAGATCCAGGGACAGTCGGTCAAAAACTGTTTTTT
>NA|TRBJ1-2|TRBV28|NA
CASSSHTYGYTF
TGTGCCAGCAGTTCGCACACCTATGGCTACACCTTC
>NA|TRBJ2-1|TRBV5-1|NA
CASSQDSGGYNEQFF
TGCGCCAGCAGCCAGGACAGCGGCGGGTACAATGAGCAGTTCTTC
>NA|TRBJ1-5|TRBV2|few
CASSDKVNRDQPQHF
TGTGCCAGCAGTGATAAAGTAAACAGGGATCAGCCCCAGCATTTT
>TRBD2|TRBJ2-3|TRBV30|NA
CAWSVGPSGGTDTQYF
TGTGCCTGGAGCGTCGGTCCTAGCGGGGGCACAGATACGCAGTATTTT
>TRBD1|TRBJ1-4|TRBV19|NA
CASSIGQATNEKLFF
TGTGCCAGTAGTATTGGACAGGCAACTAATGAAAAACTGTTTTTT
>NA|TRBJ1-1|TRBV5-4|few
CASSFGLNTEAFF
TGTGCCAGCAGCTTTGGGCTGAACACTGAAGCTTTCTTT